The clone carrying this T cell receptor beta chain was counted ten times or more. The target antigen is unknown. TCRdb used MiXCR to reprocess the RT-PCR reads, holding one entry per CDR3 protein. The sample records approximately 530,000 distinct CDR3 sequences, 6% to 9% being singletons. The entry originates in a study of response to subunit inactivated influenza vaccine. Study-wide results and caveats: There was a suggestion from the authors that each seasonal influenza vaccination recruits few new T cells.

The CDR3 runs to 14 residues. Germline lookup yields CDR1 SQVTM and CDR2 ANQGSEA. The V end lost 4 bases, the J end lost 6 bases, and 15 bases lay between the germline ends. The sequence came from a man between 50 and 75 years old who received an inactivated influenza vaccine. Source: PBMCs from blood, taken less than 30 months after vaccination. V is TRBV29-1 and J is TRBJ2-2; D may be TRBD2 (6 bases). CDR3 loop: CSVGDGRGAGELFF. For the CDR3, the DNA is TGCAGCGTTGGGGACGGGAGAGGCGCCGGGGAGCTGTTTTTT.